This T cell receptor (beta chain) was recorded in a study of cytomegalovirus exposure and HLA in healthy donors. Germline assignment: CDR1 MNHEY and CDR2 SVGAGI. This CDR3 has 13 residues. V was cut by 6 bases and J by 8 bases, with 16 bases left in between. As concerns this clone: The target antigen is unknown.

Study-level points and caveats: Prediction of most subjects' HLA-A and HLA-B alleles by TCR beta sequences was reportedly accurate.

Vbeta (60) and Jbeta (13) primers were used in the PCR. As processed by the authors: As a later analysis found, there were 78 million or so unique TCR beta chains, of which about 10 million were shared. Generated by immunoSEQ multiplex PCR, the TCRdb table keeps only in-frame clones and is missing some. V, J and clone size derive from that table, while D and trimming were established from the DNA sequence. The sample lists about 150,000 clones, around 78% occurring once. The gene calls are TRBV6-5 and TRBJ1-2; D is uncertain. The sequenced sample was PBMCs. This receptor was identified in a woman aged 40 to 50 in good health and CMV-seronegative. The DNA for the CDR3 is TGTGCCAGCAGAAGACACGGTCCCCGGGGCTACACCTTC. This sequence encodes CASRRHGPRGYTF.